This T cell receptor beta chain emerged from a study of early T cells in non-severe SARS-CoV-2 infection. Individual cDNA molecules were tagged with unique molecular identifiers. Using its own MiXCR run on the 5' RACE reads, TCRdb lists one record per CDR3 protein. This sample has 25,000 to 30,000 distinct CDR3 sequences, with 4% to 5% found just once. This clonotype has more than one count but fewer than ten. CDR3 length: 13 residues. Germline-derived CDR1 and CDR2 are SGHTA and FQGNSA. V was trimmed by 1 base and J by 4 bases, leaving 6 bases between them. V and J are TRBV7-2 and TRBJ2-3, with D unresolved. This clonotype originated in an adult who was a healthcare worker with PCR-confirmed SARS-CoV-2 infection or an uninfected control (not recorded which). The specimen was whole blood. The CDR3 protein is CASSLGRSDTQYF. CDR3 nucleotide sequence: TGTGCCAGCAGCTTAGGCCGGTCAGATACGCAGTATTTT.